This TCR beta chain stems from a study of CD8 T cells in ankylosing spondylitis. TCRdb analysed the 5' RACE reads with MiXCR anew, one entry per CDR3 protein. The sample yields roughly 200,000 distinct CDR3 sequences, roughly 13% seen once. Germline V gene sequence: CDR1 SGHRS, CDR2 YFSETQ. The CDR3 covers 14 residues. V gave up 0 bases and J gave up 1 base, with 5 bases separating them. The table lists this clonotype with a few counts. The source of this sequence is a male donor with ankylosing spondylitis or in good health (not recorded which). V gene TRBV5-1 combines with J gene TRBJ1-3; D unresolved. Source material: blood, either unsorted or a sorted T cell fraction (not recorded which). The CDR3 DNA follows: TGCGCCAGCAGCTTGGGGGCTTCTGGAAACACCATATATTTT. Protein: CASSLGASGNTIYF.